A single sample gave rise to the 8 T cell receptor beta chains below, sequenced in a study of T cell clonality in common variable immunodeficiency. Points from the study as a whole: In common variable immunodeficiency, TCR beta chains reportedly carried fewer deletions and N-nucleotide insertions.

Data came from immunoSEQ multiplex PCR; TCRdb stores just in-frame clones and leaves some out. There are 25,000 to 30,000 clones in the sample, none observed a single time. Their antigens remain unidentified. Sequencing was carried out using peripheral blood mononuclear cells. Every receptor here comes from a human donor with common variable immunodeficiency.

Concerning this clone itself: The CDR3 end is not reached by the read, which stops 3 residues before it; the germline J gene fills it in. J is TRBJ1-1 and V is TRBV7-9; TRBD1 might be the D (5 bases). V dropped 4 bases and J dropped 3 bases, with 12 bases sitting between them. This CDR3 contains 14 residues. Germline values: CDR1 SEHNR, CDR2 FQNEAQ (reference sequence). The sequenced CDR3 bases are TGTGCCAGCAGCTGGGGGGAGGGCTACACTGAA. Its translation: CASSWGEGYTE. The CDR3 in full is CASSWGEGYTEAFF.

This clone was seen at least ten times. The DNA read from the CDR3 is TGTGCCAGCAGCTTAGGCGGGGGGGGGAATGAAAAA. This encodes CASSLGGGGNEK. The entire CDR3 is CASSLGGGGNEKLFF. The chain couples TRBV7-2 to TRBJ1-4; possible D gene TRBD1, 5 bases. The read comes to an end 3 residues before the CDR3 does, leaving the germline J gene to fill in the end. Per germline, CDR1 SGHTA and CDR2 FQGNSA. The CDR3 is 15 residues long. Trimming removed 1 base from V and 5 bases from J, with 11 bases in between.

This clone was observed a few times. The DNA ends 3 residues before the CDR3 does, and the rest of the CDR3 is filled in from the germline J gene. This chain joins TRBV2 and TRBJ2-5; TRBD1 matches 7 bases. The CDR3 runs to 14 residues. CDR1 and CDR2 from the germline V gene are SNHLY and FYNNEI. V shed 4 bases, J shed 5 bases, and the junction held 7 bases outside the gene matches. Partial CDR3 DNA: TGTGCCAGCAGTGTGGGGTCAGGGGGTGAGACC. Translated: CASSVGSGGET. Given in full, the CDR3 is CASSVGSGGETQYF.

Note on this clone: The read ends 3 residues early relative to the CDR3; the germline J gene fills the gap. The rearrangement joins TRBV19 to TRBJ2-1; tentatively, D is TRBD2 (6 bases). Trimming removed 2 bases at V and 7 bases at J, with 15 bases between. The CDR3 sequence is 15 residues long. CDR1 is LNHDA and CDR2 is SQIVND in the germline V gene (reference sequence). The DNA read from the CDR3 is TGTGCCAGTAGTATATCCCAGCGGGCTGGGAATGAG. Amino acid sequence: CASSISQRAGNE. The complete CDR3 sequence is CASSISQRAGNEQFF.

The sequenced part of the CDR3 DNA is TGTGCCAGCAGCTTCACAACTAATGAAAAA. This gives the protein CASSFTTNEK. The entire CDR3 sequence reads CASSFTTNEKLFF. The chain recombines TRBV7-9 with TRBJ1-4; no firm D call. Sequencing ends 3 residues short of the CDR3 end; the germline J gene provides the rest. Germline-derived CDR1 and CDR2 are SEHNR and FQNEAQ (reference sequence). This CDR3 region has 13 residues. Trimming stripped 3 bases from V and 0 bases from J, with 2 bases between. Drawing the rest from reference TRBV7-9 and TRBJ1-4, the complete variable domain is DTGVSQNPRHKITKRGQNVTFRCDPISEHNRLYWYRQTLGQGPEFLTYFQNEAQLEKSRLLSDRFSAERPKGSFSTLEIQRTEQGDSAMYLCASSFTTNEKLFFGSGTQLSVL.

This clone was recorded a few times. CDR3 DNA, as far as it was read: TGTGCCAGCAGACCCTGGACAGGGAGGGCTGAA. It specifies CASRPWTGRAE. In full, the CDR3 reads CASRPWTGRAEAFF. The V and J genes are TRBV5-6 and TRBJ1-1, with 8 bases lining up with TRBD1. The CDR3 end lies 3 residues beyond the end of the read and is filled in from the germline J gene. Germline V gives CDR1 SGHDT, CDR2 YYEEEE. Trimming took 5 bases from V and 6 from J; bases not matched to a gene: 9. The CDR3 consists of 14 residues.

CDR3 residues: CASRRGQGVRETQYF. The sequenced part of the CDR3 DNA is TGTGCCAGTAGGAGAGGACAGGGAGTTCGAGAGACC. The chain couples TRBV19 to TRBJ2-5; 8 nucleotides agree with TRBD1. The read falls 3 residues short of the CDR3 end, and the missing part is taken from the germline J gene. J gave up 4 bases and V 6 bases, and 10 bases lay outside the gene matches. CDR3 length: 15 residues. Per germline, CDR1 LNHDA and CDR2 SQIVND (reference sequence).

This clone occurred a few times. The CDR3 end falls 3 residues outside the read, so it is completed with the germline J gene. The chain joins TRBV7-6 to TRBJ2-3; no clear D gene. This CDR3 region has 12 residues. Germline CDR1 SGHVS, CDR2 FNYEAQ. Trimming cost V 5 bases and J 0 bases, with 3 bases left between them. Incomplete CDR3 DNA: TGTGCCAGCAGCCAAAGCACAGATACG. Protein product: CASSQSTDT. Given in full, the CDR3 is CASSQSTDTQYF. Combining the CDR3 with reference TRBV7-6 and TRBJ2-3 gives the whole variable domain GAGVSQSPRYKVTKRGQDVALRCDPISGHVSLYWYRQALGQGPEFLTYFNYEAQQDKSGLPNDRFSAERPEGSISTLTIQRTEQRDSAMYRCASSQSTDTQYFGPGTRLTVL.